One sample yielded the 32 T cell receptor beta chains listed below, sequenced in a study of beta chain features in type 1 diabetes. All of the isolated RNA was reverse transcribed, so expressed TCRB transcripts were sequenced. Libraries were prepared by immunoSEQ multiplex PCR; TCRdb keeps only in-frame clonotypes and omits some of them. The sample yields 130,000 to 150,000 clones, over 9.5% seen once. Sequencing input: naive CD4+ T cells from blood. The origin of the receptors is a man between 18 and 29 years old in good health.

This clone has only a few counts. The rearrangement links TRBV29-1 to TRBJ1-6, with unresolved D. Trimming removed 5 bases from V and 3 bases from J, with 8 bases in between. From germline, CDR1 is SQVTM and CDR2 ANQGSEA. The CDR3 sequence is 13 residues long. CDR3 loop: CSVKQRYNSPLHF. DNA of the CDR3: TGCAGCGTTAAACAACGCTATAATTCACCCCTCCACTTT.

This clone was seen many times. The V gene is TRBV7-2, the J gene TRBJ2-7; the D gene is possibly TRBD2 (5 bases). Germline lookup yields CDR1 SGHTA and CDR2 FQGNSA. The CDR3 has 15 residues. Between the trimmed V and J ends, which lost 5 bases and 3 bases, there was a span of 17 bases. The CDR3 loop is CASSLSGPAGYEQYF. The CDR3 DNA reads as TGTGCCAGCAGCCTATCCGGTCCCGCGGGCTACGAGCAGTACTTC.

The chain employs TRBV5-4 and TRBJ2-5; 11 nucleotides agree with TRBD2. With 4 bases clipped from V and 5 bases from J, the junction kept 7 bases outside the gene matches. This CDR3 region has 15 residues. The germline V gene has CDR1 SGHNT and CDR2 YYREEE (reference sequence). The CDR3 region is CASSPQLAGVETQYF. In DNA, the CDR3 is TGTGCCAGCAGCCCACAACTAGCGGGGGTGGAGACCCAGTACTTC.

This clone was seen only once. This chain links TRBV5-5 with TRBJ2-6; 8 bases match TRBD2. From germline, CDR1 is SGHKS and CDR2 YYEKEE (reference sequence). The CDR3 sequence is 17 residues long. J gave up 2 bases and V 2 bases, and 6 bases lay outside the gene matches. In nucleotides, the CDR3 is TGTGCCAGCAGCTTCGGGGTAGCGGGGACTGGGGCCAACGTCCTGACTTTC. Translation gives CASSFGVAGTGANVLTF.

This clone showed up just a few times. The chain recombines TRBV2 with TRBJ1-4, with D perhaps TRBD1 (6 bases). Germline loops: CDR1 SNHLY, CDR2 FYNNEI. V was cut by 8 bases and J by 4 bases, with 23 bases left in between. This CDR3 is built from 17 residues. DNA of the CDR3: TGTGCCAGCGGAACCAACAGGGTGGGGGGGTATAATGAAAAACTGTTTTTT. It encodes CASGTNRVGGYNEKLFF.

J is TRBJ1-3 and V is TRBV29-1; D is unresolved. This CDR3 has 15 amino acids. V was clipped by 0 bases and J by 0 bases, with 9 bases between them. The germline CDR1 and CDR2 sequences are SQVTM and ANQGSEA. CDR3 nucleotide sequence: TGCAGCGTTGAAGATCTTGCTAGCTCTGGAAACACCATATATTTT. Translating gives CSVEDLASSGNTIYF.

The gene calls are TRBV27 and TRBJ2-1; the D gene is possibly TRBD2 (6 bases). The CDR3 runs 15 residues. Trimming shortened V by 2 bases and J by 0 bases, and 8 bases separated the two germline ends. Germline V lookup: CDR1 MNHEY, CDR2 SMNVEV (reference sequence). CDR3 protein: CASSLRRGSYNEQFF. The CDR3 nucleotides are TGTGCCAGCAGTTTAAGGCGGGGCTCCTACAATGAGCAGTTCTTC.

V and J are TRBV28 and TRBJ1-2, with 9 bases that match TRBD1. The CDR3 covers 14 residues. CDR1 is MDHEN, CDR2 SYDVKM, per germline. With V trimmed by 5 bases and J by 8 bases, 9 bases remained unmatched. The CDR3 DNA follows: TGTGCCAGCAGTGGTTCCGGGACAGGGTTCGGCTACACCTTC. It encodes CASSGSGTGFGYTF.

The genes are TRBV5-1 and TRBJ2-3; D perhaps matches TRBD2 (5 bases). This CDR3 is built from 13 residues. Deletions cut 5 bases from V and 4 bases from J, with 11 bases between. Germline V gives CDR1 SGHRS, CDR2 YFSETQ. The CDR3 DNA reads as TGCGCCAGCAGGCCCGTTAGCGCAGATACGCAGTATTTT. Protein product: CASRPVSADTQYF.

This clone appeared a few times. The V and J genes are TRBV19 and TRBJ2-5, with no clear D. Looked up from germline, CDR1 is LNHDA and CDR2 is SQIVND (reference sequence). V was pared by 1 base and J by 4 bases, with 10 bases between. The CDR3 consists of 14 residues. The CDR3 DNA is TGTGCCAGTAGTATAGTGGCTGGGCGAGAGACCCAGTACTTC. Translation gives CASSIVAGRETQYF.

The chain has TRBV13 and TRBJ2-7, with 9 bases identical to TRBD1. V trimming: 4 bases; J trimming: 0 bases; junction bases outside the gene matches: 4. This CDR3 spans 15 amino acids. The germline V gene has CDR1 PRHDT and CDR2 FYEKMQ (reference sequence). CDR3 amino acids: CASSSPGQGSYEQYF. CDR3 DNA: TGTGCCAGCAGCTCACCGGGACAGGGCTCCTACGAGCAGTACTTC.

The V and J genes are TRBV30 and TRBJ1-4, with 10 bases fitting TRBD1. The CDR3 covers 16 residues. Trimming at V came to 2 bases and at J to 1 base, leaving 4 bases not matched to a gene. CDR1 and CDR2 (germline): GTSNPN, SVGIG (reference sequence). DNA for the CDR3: TGTGCCTGGAGTACGGGACAGGGGCTAACTAATGAAAAACTGTTTTTT. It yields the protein CAWSTGQGLTNEKLFF.

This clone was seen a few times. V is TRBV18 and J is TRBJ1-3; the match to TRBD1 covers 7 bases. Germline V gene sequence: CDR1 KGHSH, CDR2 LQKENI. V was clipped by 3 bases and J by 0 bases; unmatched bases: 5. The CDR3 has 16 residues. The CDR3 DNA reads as TGTGCCAGCTCACCGGGACAGCCTAGCTCTGGAAACACCATATATTTT. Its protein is CASSPGQPSSGNTIYF.

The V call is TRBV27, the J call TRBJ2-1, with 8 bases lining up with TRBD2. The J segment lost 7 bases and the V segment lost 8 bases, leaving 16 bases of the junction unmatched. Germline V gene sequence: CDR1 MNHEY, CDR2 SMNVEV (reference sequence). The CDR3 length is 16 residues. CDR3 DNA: TGTGCCAGCCGCTTTCTTGACGGGGGGGCCGCGAATGAGCAGTTCTTC. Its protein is CASRFLDGGAANEQFF.

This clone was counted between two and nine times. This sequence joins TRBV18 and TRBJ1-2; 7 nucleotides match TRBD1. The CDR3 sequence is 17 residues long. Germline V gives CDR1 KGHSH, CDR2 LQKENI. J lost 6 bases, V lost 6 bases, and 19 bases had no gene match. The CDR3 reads CASSTTVGRGREDGYTF. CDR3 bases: TGTGCCAGCTCCACAACAGTCGGGAGGGGGCGAGAAGATGGCTACACCTTC.

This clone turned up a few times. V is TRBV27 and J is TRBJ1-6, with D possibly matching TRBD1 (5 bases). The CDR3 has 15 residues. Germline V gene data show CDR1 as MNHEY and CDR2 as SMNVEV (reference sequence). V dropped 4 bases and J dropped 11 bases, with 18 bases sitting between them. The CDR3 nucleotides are TGTGCCAGCAGTTCCGGGGTGGAGGGGAGGACACCCCTCCACTTT. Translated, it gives CASSSGVEGRTPLHF.

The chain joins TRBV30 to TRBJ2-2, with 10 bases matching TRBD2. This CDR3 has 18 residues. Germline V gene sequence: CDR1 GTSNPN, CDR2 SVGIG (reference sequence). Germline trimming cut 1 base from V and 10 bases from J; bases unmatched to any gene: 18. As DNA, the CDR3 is TGTGCCTGGAGTGCTTGGAGCGGGGGGGGACGGGAAGGTGTGGAGCTGTTTTTT. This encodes CAWSAWSGGGREGVELFF.

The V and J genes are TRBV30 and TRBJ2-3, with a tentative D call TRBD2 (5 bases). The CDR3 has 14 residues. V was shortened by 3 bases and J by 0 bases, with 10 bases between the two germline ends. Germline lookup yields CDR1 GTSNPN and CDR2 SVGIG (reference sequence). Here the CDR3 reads CAWSEGSSTDTQYF. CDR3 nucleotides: TGTGCCTGGAGCGAGGGATCTAGCACAGATACGCAGTATTTT. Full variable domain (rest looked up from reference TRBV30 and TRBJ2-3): SQTIHQWPATLVQPVGSPLSLECTVEGTSNPNLYWYRQAAGRGLQLLFYSVGIGQISSEVPQNLSASRPQDRQFILSSKKLLLSDSGFYLCAWSEGSSTDTQYFGPGTRLTVL.

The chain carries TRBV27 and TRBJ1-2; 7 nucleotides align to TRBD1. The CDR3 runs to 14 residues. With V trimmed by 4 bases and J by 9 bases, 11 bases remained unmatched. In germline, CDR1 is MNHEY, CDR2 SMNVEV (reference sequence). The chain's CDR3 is CASSSWDSSARYTF. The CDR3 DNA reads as TGTGCCAGCAGTTCGTGGGACAGTTCGGCGCGCTACACCTTC.

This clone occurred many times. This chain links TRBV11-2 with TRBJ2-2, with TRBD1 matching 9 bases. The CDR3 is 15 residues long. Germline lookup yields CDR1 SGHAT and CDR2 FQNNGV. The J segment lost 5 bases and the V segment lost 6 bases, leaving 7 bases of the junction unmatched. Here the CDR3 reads CASRLDRGRTGELFF. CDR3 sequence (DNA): TGTGCCAGCAGACTCGACAGGGGGAGGACCGGGGAGCTGTTTTTT.

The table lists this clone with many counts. The CDR3 nucleotides are TGCGCCAGCAGCCACACGGGGACAGGGGGAATTGGGGCCAACGTCCTGACTTTC. Encoded protein: CASSHTGTGGIGANVLTF. V and J are TRBV4-3 and TRBJ2-6, with 11 bases identical to TRBD1. Losses at the gene ends were 3 bases for V and 3 bases for J; bases not matched to a gene: 7. Germline V gives CDR1 LGHNA, CDR2 YSLEER. CDR3 length: 18 residues.

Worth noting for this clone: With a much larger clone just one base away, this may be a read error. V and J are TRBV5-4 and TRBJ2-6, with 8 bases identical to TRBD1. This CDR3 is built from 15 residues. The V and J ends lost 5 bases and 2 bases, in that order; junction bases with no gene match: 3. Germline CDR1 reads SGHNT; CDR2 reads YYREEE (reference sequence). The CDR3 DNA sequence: TGTGCCAGCAGGTTACAGGGGGCTGGGGCCAACGTCCTGACTTTC. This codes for CASRLQGAGANVLTF. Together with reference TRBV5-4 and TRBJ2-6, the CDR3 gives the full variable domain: ETGVTQSPTHLIKTRGQQVTLRCSSQSGHNTVSWYQQALGQGPQFIFQYYREEENGRGNFPPRFSGLQFPNYSSELNVNALELDDSALYLCASRLQGAGANVLTFGAGSRLTVL.

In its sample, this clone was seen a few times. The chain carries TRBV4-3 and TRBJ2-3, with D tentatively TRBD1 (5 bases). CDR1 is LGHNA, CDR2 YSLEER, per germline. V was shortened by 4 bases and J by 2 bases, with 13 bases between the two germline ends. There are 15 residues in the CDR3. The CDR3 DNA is TGCGCCAGCAGCCTCGGGCAGGGCCTCACAGATACGCAGTATTTT. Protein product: CASSLGQGLTDTQYF.

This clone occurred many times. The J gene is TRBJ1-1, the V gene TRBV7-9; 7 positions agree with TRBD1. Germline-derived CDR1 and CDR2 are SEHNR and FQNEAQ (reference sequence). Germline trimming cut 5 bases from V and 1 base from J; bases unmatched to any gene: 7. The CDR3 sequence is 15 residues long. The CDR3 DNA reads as TGTGCCAGCAGCCCTCAACAGGGGACGAACACTGAAGCTTTCTTT. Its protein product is CASSPQQGTNTEAFF.

The chain's CDR3 is CASSLGVIQETQYF. The CDR3 nucleotides are TGTGCCAGCAGCTTGGGAGTAATCCAAGAGACCCAGTACTTC. The rearrangement joins TRBV4-2 to TRBJ2-5, with D possibly TRBD2 on 5 matching bases. The germline V gene encodes CDR1 LGHNA and CDR2 YNFKEQ. This CDR3 comprises 14 residues. The V end lost 5 bases, the J end lost 1 base, and 11 bases lay between the germline ends.

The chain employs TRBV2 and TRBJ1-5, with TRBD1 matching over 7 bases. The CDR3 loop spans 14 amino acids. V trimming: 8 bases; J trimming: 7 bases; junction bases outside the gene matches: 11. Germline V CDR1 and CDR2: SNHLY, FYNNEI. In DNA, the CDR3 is TGTGCCAGCGGACACGACAGGGAAGGACAGCCCCAGCATTTT. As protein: CASGHDREGQPQHF.

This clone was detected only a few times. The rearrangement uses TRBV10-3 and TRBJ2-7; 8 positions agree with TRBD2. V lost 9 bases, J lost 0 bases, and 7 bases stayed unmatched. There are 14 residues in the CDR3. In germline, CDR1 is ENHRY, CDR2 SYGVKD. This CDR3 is CAMAQRENSYEQYF. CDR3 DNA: TGTGCCATGGCCCAGCGGGAGAACTCCTACGAGCAGTACTTC.

The CDR3 loop reads CASSLIWDRGDEQYF. CDR3 in DNA: TGTGCCAGCAGCTTAATTTGGGACAGGGGCGACGAGCAGTACTTC. The gene calls are TRBV7-9 and TRBJ2-7; TRBD1 agrees at 10 bases. This CDR3 contains 15 residues. Trimming removed 2 bases from V and 5 bases from J; junction bases left unmatched: 6. Germline loops: CDR1 SEHNR, CDR2 FQNEAQ (reference sequence).

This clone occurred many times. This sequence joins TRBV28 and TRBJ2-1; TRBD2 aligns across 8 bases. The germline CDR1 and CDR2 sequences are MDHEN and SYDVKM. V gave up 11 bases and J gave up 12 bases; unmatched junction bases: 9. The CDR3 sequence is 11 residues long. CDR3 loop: CAGTSGGPQFF. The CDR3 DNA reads TGTGCCGGAACTAGCGGAGGGCCGCAGTTCTTC. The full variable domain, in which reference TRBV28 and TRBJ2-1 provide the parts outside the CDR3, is DVKVTQSSRYLVKRTGEKVFLECVQDMDHENMFWYRQDPGLGLRLIYFSYDVKMKEKGDIPEGYSVSREKKERFSLILESASTNQTSMYLCAGTSGGPQFFGPGTRLTVL.

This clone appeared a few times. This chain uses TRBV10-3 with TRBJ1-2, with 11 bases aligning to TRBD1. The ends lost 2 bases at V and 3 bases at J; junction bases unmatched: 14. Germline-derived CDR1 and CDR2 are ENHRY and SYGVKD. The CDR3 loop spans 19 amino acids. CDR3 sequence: CAISEANSYRDRGDYGYTF. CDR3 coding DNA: TGTGCCATCAGTGAGGCTAACTCTTACCGGGACAGGGGGGACTATGGCTACACCTTC.

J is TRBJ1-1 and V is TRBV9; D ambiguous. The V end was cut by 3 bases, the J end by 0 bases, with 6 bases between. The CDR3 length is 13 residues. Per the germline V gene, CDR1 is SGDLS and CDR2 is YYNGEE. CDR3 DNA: TGTGCCAGCAGCGACGGGGTGAACACTGAAGCTTTCTTT. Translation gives CASSDGVNTEAFF.

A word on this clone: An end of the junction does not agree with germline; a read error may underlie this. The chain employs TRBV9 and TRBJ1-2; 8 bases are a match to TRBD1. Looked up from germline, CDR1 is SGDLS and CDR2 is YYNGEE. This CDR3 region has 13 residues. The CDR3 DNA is TGTGCCAGCAGCTCAAGCACACGGGACAGGTCTTCTTTC. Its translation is CASSSSTRDRSSF. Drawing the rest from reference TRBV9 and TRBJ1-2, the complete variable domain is DSGVTQTPKHLITATGQRVTLRCSPRSGDLSVYWYQQSLDQGLQFLIQYYNGEERAKGNILERFSAQQFPDLHSELNLSSLELGDSALYFCASSSSTRDRSSFGSGTRLTVV.